This T cell receptor beta chain was found in a study of T cells in Graves' hyperthyroidism and ophthalmopathy. This clonotype was picked up many times. RNA transcripts gave rise to amplified TCR beta CDR3 regions. In the first-round RT-PCR of the TCR CDR3, the HTBI primer set was used. MiXCR, applied by TCRdb to the multiplex PCR reads, yields one record per CDR3 protein. Here the sample spans a few hundred thousand distinct CDR3 sequences, around 20% being singletons. Unmatched junction bases numbered 3, after V lost 2 bases and J lost 2 bases. The CDR3 covers 15 residues. Germline CDR1 is LNHDA and CDR2 is SQIVND (reference sequence).

The gene calls are TRBV19 and TRBJ2-7, with 10 bases lining up with TRBD1. The sequenced sample was blood. The source of this sequence is a man aged 18 to 30 with Graves' ophthalmopathy. This CDR3 is CASSIPGQGTYEQYF. Here the CDR3 DNA reads TGTGCCAGTAGTATACCGGGACAGGGGACCTACGAGCAGTACTTC.